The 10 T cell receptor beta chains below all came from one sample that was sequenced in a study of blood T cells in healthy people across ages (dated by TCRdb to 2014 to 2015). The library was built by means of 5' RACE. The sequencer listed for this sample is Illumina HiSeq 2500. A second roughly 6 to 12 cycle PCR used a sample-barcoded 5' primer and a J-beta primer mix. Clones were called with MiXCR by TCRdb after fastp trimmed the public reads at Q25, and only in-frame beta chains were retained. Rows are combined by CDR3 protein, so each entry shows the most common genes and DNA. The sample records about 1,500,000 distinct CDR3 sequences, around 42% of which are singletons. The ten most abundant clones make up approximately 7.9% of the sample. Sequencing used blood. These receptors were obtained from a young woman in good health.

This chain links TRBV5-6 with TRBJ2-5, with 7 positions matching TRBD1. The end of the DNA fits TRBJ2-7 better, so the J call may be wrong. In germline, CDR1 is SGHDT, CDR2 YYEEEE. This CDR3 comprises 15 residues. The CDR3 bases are TGTGCCAGCAGCTCGCATACAGGGGCCGGGTACGAGCAGTACTTC. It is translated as CASSSHTGAGYEQYF.

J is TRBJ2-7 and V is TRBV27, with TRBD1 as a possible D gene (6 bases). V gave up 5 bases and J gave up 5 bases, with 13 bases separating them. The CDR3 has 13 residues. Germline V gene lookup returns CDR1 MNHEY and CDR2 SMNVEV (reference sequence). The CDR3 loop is CASSPTGHHEQYF. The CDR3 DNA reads TGTGCCAGCAGTCCAACAGGGCACCACGAGCAGTACTTC.

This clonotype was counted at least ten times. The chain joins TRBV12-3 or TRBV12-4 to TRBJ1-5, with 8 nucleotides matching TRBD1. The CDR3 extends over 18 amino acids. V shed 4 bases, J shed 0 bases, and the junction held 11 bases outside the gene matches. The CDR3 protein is CASSSGQGVRYSNQPQHF. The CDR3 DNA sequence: TGTGCCAGCAGTTCAGGACAGGGTGTGCGATATAGCAATCAGCCCCAGCATTTT.

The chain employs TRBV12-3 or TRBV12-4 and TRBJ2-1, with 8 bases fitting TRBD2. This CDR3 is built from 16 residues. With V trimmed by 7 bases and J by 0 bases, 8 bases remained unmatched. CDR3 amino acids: CASTPIAGPSYNEQFF. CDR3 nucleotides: TGTGCCAGCACCCCAATAGCGGGACCCTCCTACAATGAGCAGTTCTTC.

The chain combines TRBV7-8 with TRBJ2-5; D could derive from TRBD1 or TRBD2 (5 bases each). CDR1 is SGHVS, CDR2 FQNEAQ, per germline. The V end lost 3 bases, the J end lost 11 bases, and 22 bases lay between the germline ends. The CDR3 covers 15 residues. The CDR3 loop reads CASSFGREKYNEQYF. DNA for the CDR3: TGTGCCAGCAGCTTCGGCAGGGAGAAATACAATGAGCAGTACTTC.

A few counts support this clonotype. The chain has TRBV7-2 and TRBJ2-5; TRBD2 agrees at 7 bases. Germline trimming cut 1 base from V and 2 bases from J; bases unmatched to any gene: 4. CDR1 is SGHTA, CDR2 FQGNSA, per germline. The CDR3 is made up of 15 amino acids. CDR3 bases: TGTGCCAGCAGCTTAGTAAGCGGGGCACAAGAGACCCAGTACTTC. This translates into CASSLVSGAQETQYF.

The chain's CDR3 is CASSDSDPEVYGYTF. DNA of the CDR3: TGTGCCAGCAGTGACTCGGATCCGGAGGTCTATGGCTACACCTTC. The chain uses TRBV6-4 and TRBJ1-2; D gene uncertain. The CDR3 contains 15 residues. The ends were cut back, 0 bases at V and 4 bases at J, with 12 bases in the middle. CDR1 MRHNA and CDR2 SNTAGT come from the germline V gene.

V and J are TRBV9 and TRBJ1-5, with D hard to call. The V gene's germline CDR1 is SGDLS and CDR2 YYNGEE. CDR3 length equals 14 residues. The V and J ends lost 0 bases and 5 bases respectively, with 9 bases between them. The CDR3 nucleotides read TGTGCCAGCAGCGTAGAGGGCGGTTATCAGCCCCAGCATTTT. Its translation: CASSVEGGYQPQHF.

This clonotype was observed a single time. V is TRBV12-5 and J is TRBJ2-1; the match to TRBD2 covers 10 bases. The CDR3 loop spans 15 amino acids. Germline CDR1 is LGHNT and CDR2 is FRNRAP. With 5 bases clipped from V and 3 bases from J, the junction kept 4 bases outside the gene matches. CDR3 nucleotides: TGTGCTAGTGGTCAAAGCGGGAGGGGCTACAATGAGCAGTTCTTC. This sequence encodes CASGQSGRGYNEQFF.

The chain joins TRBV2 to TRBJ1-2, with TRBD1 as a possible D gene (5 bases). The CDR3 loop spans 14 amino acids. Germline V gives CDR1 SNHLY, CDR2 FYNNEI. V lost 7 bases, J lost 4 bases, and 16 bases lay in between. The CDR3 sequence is CASTYARGGYGYTF. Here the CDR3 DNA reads TGTGCCAGCACCTATGCCCGGGGGGGCTATGGCTACACCTTC.